Sequencing of this T cell receptor beta chain was carried out in a study of T cell repertoires in cytomegalovirus infection. Study conclusions and caveats: Clonotype analysis showed dominance of the ex vivo response by HLA-C-restricted CMV-specific TCR beta clonotypes.

This CDR3 region has 13 residues. The germline gives CDR1 MNHNY, CDR2 SVGAGI (reference sequence). Trimming pared 10 bases from V and 3 bases from J, leaving 16 bases between. In TCRdb, the reads were re-called with MiXCR into one record per CDR3 protein. The top ten hold roughly 25% of the sample, which has roughly 180,000 distinct CDR3 sequences, less than 25% seen once. Note on this clonotype: The antigen remains unidentified.

This clonotype originated in a human donor in good health (CMV status not recorded). Some clones in this sample may be carry-over from other donors' samples. The chain links TRBV6-6 to TRBJ2-7, with D possibly matching TRBD1 (5 bases). The sequencing used CD8+ T cells from cultured PBMCs, collected from culture after CMV antigen stimulation. The CDR3 region is CATPGQSIYEQYF. CDR3 coding DNA: TGTGCCACCCCAGGGCAGTCGATCTACGAGCAGTACTTC.